Below, one T cell receptor beta chain is given with its context. This sample was included in a study of blood T cell repertoires in COVID-19. Study overall: The United States, Italy and Spain provided the acute and convalescent COVID-19 samples. PBMCs, B-cell-depleted T cells, or T cells provided the cDNA or gDNA that made up the material.

In the study's own analysis: Amplified reference gene primers provided the basis for estimating nucleated cell counts. Using immunoSEQ multiplex PCR, the repertoire was profiled, and TCRdb retains in-frame clones only, with some absent. V and J calls and clone size are given by that table; D and trimming were obtained from the DNA. In the table there are roughly 56,000 clones, about 88% of which are singletons. V was clipped by 4 bases and J by 7 bases, with 14 bases between them. This CDR3 comprises 14 residues. The germline V gene has CDR1 MNHEY and CDR2 SVGAGI. Enrolled during active infection, Seattle patients were then followed longitudinally.

The sample was peripheral blood. The chain joins TRBV6-5 to TRBJ1-5; TRBD1 is a possible D gene (5 bases). This TCR derives from a woman aged 55-69 years with COVID-19, enrolled during active disease. The CDR3 DNA reads as TGTGCCAGCAGTTCTCCTGGGGGAGGGCAGCCCCAGCATTTT. Its translation is CASSSPGGGQPQHF.